Listed here is a single T cell receptor (beta chain). This record belongs to a study of blood T cell repertoires in COVID-19. The participants were between roughly 18 and 100 years old and came from roughly 25 US areas. TCRdb keeps only in-frame clones here, not all; method: immunoSEQ multiplex PCR. Among roughly 430,000 clones listed, roughly 90% were seen once. V was cut by 4 bases and J by 5 bases, with 9 bases left in between. The CDR3 spans 12 residues. The germline V gene encodes CDR1 MNHEY and CDR2 SMNVEV (reference sequence). The origin of this receptor is a woman aged 18 to 35 who had been exposed to COVID-19. Sequences were obtained from PBMCs or T cells enriched from blood (not recorded which). The V gene is TRBV27, the J gene TRBJ2-7, with a weak D call TRBD2 (6 bases). This CDR3 reads CASSWGGDEQYF. CDR3 nucleotides: TGTGCCAGCAGTTGGGGCGGGGACGAGCAGTACTTC.